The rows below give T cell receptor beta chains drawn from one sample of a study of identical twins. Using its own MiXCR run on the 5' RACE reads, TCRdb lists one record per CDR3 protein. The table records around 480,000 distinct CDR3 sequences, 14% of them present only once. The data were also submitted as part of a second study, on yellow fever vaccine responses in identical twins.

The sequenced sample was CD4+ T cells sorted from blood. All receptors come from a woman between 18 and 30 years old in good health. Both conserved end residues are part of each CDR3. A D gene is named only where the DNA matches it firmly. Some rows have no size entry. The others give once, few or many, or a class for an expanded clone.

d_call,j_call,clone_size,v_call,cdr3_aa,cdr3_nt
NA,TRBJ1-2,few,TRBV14,CASSQNQGGYTF,TGTGCCAGCAGCCAAAATCAGGGGGGCTACACCTTC
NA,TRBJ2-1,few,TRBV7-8,CASSTAASWQFF,TGTGCCAGCAGCACAGCGGCGAGCTGGCAGTTCTTC
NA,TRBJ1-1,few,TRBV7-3,CASSLNGAGTSAFF,TGTGCCAGCAGCTTAAACGGGGCAGGGACTTCAGCTTTCTTT
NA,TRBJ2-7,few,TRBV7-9,CASSFQGQVSYEQYF,TGTGCCAGCAGCTTCCAGGGCCAAGTTTCCTACGAGCAGTACTTC
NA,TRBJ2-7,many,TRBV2,CASSDYGSEQYF,TGTGCCAGCAGTGATTATGGTTCCGAGCAGTACTTC
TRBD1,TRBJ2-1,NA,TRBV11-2,CASSYRQGSEQFF,TGTGCCAGCAGCTACCGACAGGGAAGTGAGCAGTTCTTC
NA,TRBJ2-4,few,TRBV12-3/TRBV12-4,CASSFRGPGTKNIQYF,TGTGCCAGCAGTTTCAGAGGCCCTGGGACCAAAAACATTCAGTACTTC
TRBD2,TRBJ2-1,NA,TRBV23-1,CASSQSGLAGDNEQFF,TGCGCCAGCAGTCAATCGGGACTAGCGGGAGACAATGAGCAGTTCTTC
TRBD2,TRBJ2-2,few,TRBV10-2,CASSNSGGAVANTGELFF,TGCGCCAGCAGCAATAGCGGGGGGGCTGTCGCGAACACCGGGGAGCTGTTTTTT
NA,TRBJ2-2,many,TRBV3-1,CASSQEKPSGRGRLTGELFF,TGTGCCAGCAGCCAAGAAAAGCCCTCCGGTCGGGGGAGGCTGACCGGGGAGCTGTTTTTT
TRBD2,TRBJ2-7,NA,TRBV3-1,CASSQGTSGRLGEQYF,TGTGCCAGCAGCCAAGGAACTAGCGGGAGGCTGGGCGAGCAGTACTTC
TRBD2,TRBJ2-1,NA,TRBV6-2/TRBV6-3,CASSGLAGGPRPFSYNEQFF,TGTGCCAGCAGCGGACTAGCGGGAGGCCCTCGCCCTTTCTCCTACAATGAGCAGTTCTTC
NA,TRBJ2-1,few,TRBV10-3,CAISESGSRGSYNEQFF,TGTGCCATCAGTGAGTCCGGGTCGCGGGGCTCCTACAATGAGCAGTTCTTC
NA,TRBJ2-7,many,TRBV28,CASSFLGTFYEQYF,TGTGCCAGCAGTTTCCTGGGGACCTTCTACGAGCAGTACTTC
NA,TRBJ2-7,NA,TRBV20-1,CSASKTASYEQYF,TGCAGTGCTTCAAAGACGGCGTCCTACGAGCAGTACTTC
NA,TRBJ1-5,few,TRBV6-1,CASSDGRNNQPQHF,TGTGCCAGCAGTGATGGACGGAACAATCAGCCCCAGCATTTT
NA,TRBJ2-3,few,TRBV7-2,CASSSIADPSTDTQYF,TGTGCCAGCAGCTCTATAGCGGACCCTAGCACAGATACGCAGTATTTT
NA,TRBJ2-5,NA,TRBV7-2,CASSRDRTLPQETQYF,TGTGCCAGCAGTCGAGACAGAACATTACCCCAAGAGACCCAGTACTTC
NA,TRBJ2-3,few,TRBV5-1,CASSLRYLASDTQYF,TGCGCCAGCAGCTTGAGGTATCTAGCCTCAGATACGCAGTATTTT
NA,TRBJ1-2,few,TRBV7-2,CASSLGTGDGYTF,TGTGCCAGCAGCTTAGGGACGGGCGACGGCTACACCTTC